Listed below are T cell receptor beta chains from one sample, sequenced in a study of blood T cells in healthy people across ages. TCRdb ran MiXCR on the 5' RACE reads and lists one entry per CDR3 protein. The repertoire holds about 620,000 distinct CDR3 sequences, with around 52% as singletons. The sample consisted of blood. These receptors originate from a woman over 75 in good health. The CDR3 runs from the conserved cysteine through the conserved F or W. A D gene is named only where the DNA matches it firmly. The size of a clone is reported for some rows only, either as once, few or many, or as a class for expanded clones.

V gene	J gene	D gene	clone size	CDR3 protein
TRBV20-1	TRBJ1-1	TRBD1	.	CSASAQGATEAFF
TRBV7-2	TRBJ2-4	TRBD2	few	CASSPSGGASLAKNIQYF
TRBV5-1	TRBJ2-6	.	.	CASRVFPANVLTF
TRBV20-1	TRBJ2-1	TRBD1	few	CSAIGTGEWSSYNEQFF
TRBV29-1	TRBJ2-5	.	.	CSVAVPGRQETQYF
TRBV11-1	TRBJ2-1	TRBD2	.	CASGTGLANEQFF
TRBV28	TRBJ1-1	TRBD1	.	CASSGQGAGEAFF
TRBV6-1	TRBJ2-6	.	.	CASRSGPNVLTF
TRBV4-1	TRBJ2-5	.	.	CASSQEGRLQETQYF
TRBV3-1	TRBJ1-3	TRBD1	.	CASSPRGGSGNTIYF
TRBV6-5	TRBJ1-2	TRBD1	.	CASSRGTGGIYGYTF
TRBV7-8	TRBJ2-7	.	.	CATEGGVTYEQYF
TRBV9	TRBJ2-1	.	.	CASKGYLDNEQFF
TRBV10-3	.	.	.	CAIRHGDAYNEQYF
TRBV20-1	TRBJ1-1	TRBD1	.	CSARELTGGAEAFF